The rows below give T cell receptor beta chains drawn from one sample of a study of blood T cell repertoires in COVID-19. Some clones are missing from TCRdb's copy, which holds only in-frame ones; the method was immunoSEQ multiplex PCR. The sample yields about 84,000 clones, 90% to 95% seen once. Specimen: peripheral blood. Receptor source: a human donor with active COVID-19. The donor label of this sample is uncertain. CDR3s include the opening cysteine and the closing phenylalanine or tryptophan. Fields, in order: CDR3 protein, CDR3 DNA, D gene, clone size, J gene, V gene. A D gene is named only where the DNA matches it firmly. Clone size is not always given. Where it is, it says once, few, many or a class for expanded clones.

CDR3 protein: CASSEVRQAKNIQYF
CDR3 DNA: TGTGCCAGCAGCGAGGTCCGGCAGGCCAAAAACATTCAGTACTTC
D gene: NA
clone size: NA
J gene: TRBJ2-4
V gene: TRBV5-6

CDR3 protein: CASSLDRGRETQYF
CDR3 DNA: TGTGCCAGCAGCCTGGACAGGGGCAGGGAGACCCAGTACTTC
D gene: TRBD1
clone size: NA
J gene: TRBJ2-5
V gene: TRBV11-2

CDR3 protein: CASSPTGYHSNQPQHF
CDR3 DNA: TGCGCCAGCAGCCCGACAGGGTATCACAGCAATCAGCCCCAGCATTTT
D gene: TRBD1
clone size: NA
J gene: TRBJ1-5
V gene: TRBV5-1

CDR3 protein: CASSLDTEAFF
CDR3 DNA: TGTGCCAGCAGCCTCGACACTGAAGCTTTCTTT
D gene: NA
clone size: once
J gene: TRBJ1-1
V gene: TRBV7-2

CDR3 protein: CASSLMGQGSTGELFF
CDR3 DNA: TGTGCCAGCAGCTTAATGGGACAGGGTAGCACCGGGGAGCTGTTTTTT
D gene: TRBD1
clone size: NA
J gene: TRBJ2-2
V gene: TRBV7-8

CDR3 protein: CASSTLVGQGSSPLHF
CDR3 DNA: TGTGCCAGTAGTACCCTAGTGGGACAGGGAAGTTCACCCCTCCACTTT
D gene: TRBD1
clone size: NA
J gene: TRBJ1-6
V gene: TRBV19

CDR3 protein: CSASLGLAGYNEQFF
CDR3 DNA: TGCAGTGCTAGTTTAGGTCTAGCGGGCTACAATGAGCAGTTCTTC
D gene: TRBD2
clone size: NA
J gene: TRBJ2-1
V gene: TRBV20-1

CDR3 protein: CASSSSGQSPRNTEAFF
CDR3 DNA: TGTGCCAGTAGTTCCTCGGGACAGAGCCCCAGGAACACTGAAGCTTTCTTT
D gene: TRBD1
clone size: NA
J gene: TRBJ1-1
V gene: TRBV19

CDR3 protein: CASKTSGGASSYNEQFF
CDR3 DNA: TGTGCCAGCAAGACTAGCGGGGGGGCCTCATCCTACAATGAGCAGTTCTTC
D gene: TRBD2
clone size: NA
J gene: TRBJ2-1
V gene: TRBV7-2

CDR3 protein: CASSLGLGGPYEQYF
CDR3 DNA: TGTGCCAGCAGCCTGGGACTAGGGGGACCCTACGAGCAGTACTTC
D gene: TRBD2
clone size: NA
J gene: TRBJ2-7
V gene: TRBV3-1/TRBV3-2

CDR3 protein: CASSFRGYEQYF
CDR3 DNA: TGTGCCAGCAGCTTCCGGGGCTACGAGCAGTACTTC
D gene: NA
clone size: few
J gene: TRBJ2-7
V gene: TRBV11-3

CDR3 protein: CASSQGGGDYEQYF
CDR3 DNA: TGTGCCAGCAGCCAAGGGGGCGGGGACTACGAGCAGTACTTC
D gene: NA
clone size: NA
J gene: TRBJ2-7
V gene: TRBV3-1/TRBV3-2

CDR3 protein: CASSHTGYQPQHF
CDR3 DNA: TGTGCCAGCAGCCATACAGGGTATCAGCCCCAGCATTTT
D gene: NA
clone size: NA
J gene: TRBJ1-5
V gene: TRBV3-1/TRBV3-2

CDR3 protein: CASSQGVRGTDYEQYF
CDR3 DNA: TGCGCCAGCAGCCAAGGTGTAAGGGGGACCGATTACGAGCAGTACTTC
D gene: NA
clone size: NA
J gene: TRBJ2-7
V gene: TRBV4-1

CDR3 protein: CASSPPAPNEQYF
CDR3 DNA: TGTGCCAGCAGCCCCCCTGCCCCTAACGAGCAGTACTTC
D gene: NA
clone size: once
J gene: TRBJ2-7
V gene: TRBV9

CDR3 protein: CASSLIPGTDYEQYF
CDR3 DNA: TGCGCCAGCAGCCTAATCCCCGGGACAGACTACGAGCAGTACTTC
D gene: TRBD1
clone size: NA
J gene: TRBJ2-7
V gene: TRBV4-1

CDR3 protein: CATSYSYTGLDGYTF
CDR3 DNA: TGTGCCACCAGCTACAGCTACACAGGGCTCGATGGCTACACCTTC
D gene: NA
clone size: NA
J gene: TRBJ1-2
V gene: TRBV15

CDR3 protein: CASSARVGAYRSYEQYF
CDR3 DNA: TGTGCCAGCAGTGCCCGGGTGGGGGCATATAGGTCCTACGAGCAGTACTTC
D gene: NA
clone size: NA
J gene: TRBJ2-7
V gene: TRBV27

CDR3 protein: CASRTGGGPPNTGELFF
CDR3 DNA: TGTGCCAGTCGGACAGGGGGAGGCCCGCCGAACACCGGGGAGCTGTTTTTT
D gene: TRBD1
clone size: NA
J gene: TRBJ2-2
V gene: TRBV9

CDR3 protein: CASRGERGTQYF
CDR3 DNA: TGCGCCAGCAGAGGAGAGCGGGGTACGCAGTATTTT
D gene: TRBD2
clone size: NA
J gene: TRBJ2-3
V gene: TRBV4-3

CDR3 protein: CASSPPIGGTEAFF
CDR3 DNA: TGTGCCAGCAGTCCCCCGATCGGGGGCACTGAAGCTTTCTTT
D gene: NA
clone size: NA
J gene: TRBJ1-1
V gene: TRBV28

CDR3 protein: CASSVEVQREAGELFF
CDR3 DNA: TGTGCCAGCAGCGTAGAAGTTCAGCGGGAGGCCGGGGAGCTGTTTTTT
D gene: TRBD2
clone size: NA
J gene: TRBJ2-2
V gene: TRBV9

CDR3 protein: CASNEGDQPQHF
CDR3 DNA: TGCGCCAGCAACGAGGGAGATCAGCCCCAGCATTTT
D gene: NA
clone size: NA
J gene: TRBJ1-5
V gene: TRBV23-1

CDR3 protein: CASSQSLAGRTDTQYF
CDR3 DNA: TGTGCCAGCAGCCAATCACTAGCGGGACGCACAGATACGCAGTATTTT
D gene: TRBD2
clone size: NA
J gene: TRBJ2-3
V gene: TRBV16

CDR3 protein: CASPPPGLATDTQYF
CDR3 DNA: TGTGCCAGCCCACCCCCGGGACTAGCGACAGATACGCAGTATTTT
D gene: TRBD2
clone size: NA
J gene: TRBJ2-3
V gene: TRBV28

CDR3 protein: CASSKVRAGGSYEQYF
CDR3 DNA: TGTGCCAGCAGCAAAGTAAGGGCGGGAGGCTCCTACGAGCAGTACTTC
D gene: NA
clone size: NA
J gene: TRBJ2-7
V gene: TRBV21-1

CDR3 protein: CASSLGGGRGYTF
CDR3 DNA: TGTGCCAGCAGCTTAGGCGGGGGGCGAGGCTACACCTTC
D gene: NA
clone size: NA
J gene: TRBJ1-2
V gene: TRBV7-2

CDR3 protein: CATWWASSYNEQFF
CDR3 DNA: TGTGCCACCTGGTGGGCCTCCTCCTACAATGAGCAGTTCTTC
D gene: NA
clone size: once
J gene: TRBJ2-1
V gene: TRBV19

CDR3 protein: CASSLEHGIGGGGEAFF
CDR3 DNA: TGTGCCAGCAGCTTAGAACACGGGATAGGGGGCGGAGGGGAAGCTTTCTTT
D gene: TRBD1
clone size: NA
J gene: TRBJ1-1
V gene: TRBV7-9

CDR3 protein: CASSSLGKGGNTIYF
CDR3 DNA: TGTGCCAGCAGTTCACTCGGGAAGGGTGGAAACACCATATATTTT
D gene: NA
clone size: NA
J gene: TRBJ1-3
V gene: TRBV6-5

CDR3 protein: CASSFGRYNEQFF
CDR3 DNA: TGTGCCAGCAGCTTCGGCAGGTACAATGAGCAGTTCTTC
D gene: NA
clone size: NA
J gene: TRBJ2-1
V gene: TRBV7-9

CDR3 protein: CASGTQGAGYGYTF
CDR3 DNA: TGTGCTAGTGGTACCCAGGGGGCTGGCTATGGCTACACCTTC
D gene: TRBD1
clone size: NA
J gene: TRBJ1-2
V gene: TRBV12-5

CDR3 protein: CASSSGVTSGGQNEQFF
CDR3 DNA: TGTGCCAGCAGCTCTGGCGTGACTAGCGGGGGACAGAATGAGCAGTTCTTC
D gene: TRBD2
clone size: NA
J gene: TRBJ2-1
V gene: TRBV11-3

CDR3 protein: CASRIGQASSYEQYF
CDR3 DNA: TGCGCCAGCAGAATAGGACAGGCAAGCTCCTACGAGCAGTACTTC
D gene: TRBD1
clone size: NA
J gene: TRBJ2-7
V gene: TRBV5-1

CDR3 protein: CASRGLAAGNQKRIQYF
CDR3 DNA: TGTGCCAGTAGGGGACTAGCGGCTGGAAACCAAAAACGCATTCAGTACTTC
D gene: TRBD2
clone size: NA
J gene: TRBJ2-4
V gene: TRBV19

CDR3 protein: CASTPQGGAVNEQFF
CDR3 DNA: TGTGCCAGTACCCCACAGGGGGGCGCGGTCAATGAGCAGTTCTTC
D gene: TRBD1
clone size: NA
J gene: TRBJ2-1
V gene: TRBV19

CDR3 protein: CASSTERFQWPQHF
CDR3 DNA: TGTGCCAGTAGTACTGAGCGATTTCAATGGCCCCAGCATTTT
D gene: NA
clone size: NA
J gene: TRBJ1-5
V gene: TRBV19

CDR3 protein: CASSALPGGITDTQYF
CDR3 DNA: TGTGCCAGCAGCGCACTACCCGGAGGCATCACAGATACGCAGTATTTT
D gene: NA
clone size: NA
J gene: TRBJ2-3
V gene: TRBV7-6

CDR3 protein: CASSPQGQLTGNTIYF
CDR3 DNA: TGTGCCAGCAGCCCTCAGGGTCAGCTCACTGGAAACACCATATATTTT
D gene: NA
clone size: NA
J gene: TRBJ1-3
V gene: TRBV5-4

CDR3 protein: CASSFSTGGRDTEAFF
CDR3 DNA: TGCGCCAGCAGCTTTTCAACAGGGGGCCGGGACACTGAAGCTTTCTTT
D gene: TRBD1
clone size: NA
J gene: TRBJ1-1
V gene: TRBV5-1

CDR3 protein: CASSATSGFRGEQYF
CDR3 DNA: TGTGCCAGCAGCGCCACCTCAGGGTTCCGAGGCGAGCAGTACTTC
D gene: NA
clone size: NA
J gene: TRBJ2-7
V gene: TRBV9

CDR3 protein: CASSQEAGNYNQPQHF
CDR3 DNA: TGTGCCAGCAGCCAAGAGGCTGGCAATTACAATCAGCCCCAGCATTTT
D gene: NA
clone size: NA
J gene: TRBJ1-5
V gene: TRBV4-2

CDR3 protein: CASSEYGGTNTEAFF
CDR3 DNA: TGTGCCAGCAGTGAATATGGGGGGACGAACACTGAAGCTTTCTTT
D gene: NA
clone size: once
J gene: TRBJ1-1
V gene: TRBV6-1

CDR3 protein: CASSRSSGNTIYF
CDR3 DNA: TGTGCCAGCAGCCGGAGCTCTGGAAACACCATATATTTT
D gene: NA
clone size: NA
J gene: TRBJ1-3
V gene: TRBV7-9

CDR3 protein: CASSQDASGGSEQYF
CDR3 DNA: TGTGCCAGCAGCCAAGATGCTAGCGGGGGTAGCGAGCAGTACTTC
D gene: TRBD2
clone size: once
J gene: TRBJ2-7
V gene: TRBV3-1/TRBV3-2

CDR3 protein: CASSEVWDRGADTQYF
CDR3 DNA: TGTGCCAGCAGTGAAGTCTGGGACAGGGGTGCAGATACGCAGTATTTT
D gene: TRBD1
clone size: NA
J gene: TRBJ2-3
V gene: TRBV6-1

CDR3 protein: CASTYQPGREETQYF
CDR3 DNA: TGTGCCAGTACCTATCAACCAGGGCGAGAGGAGACCCAGTACTTC
D gene: NA
clone size: NA
J gene: TRBJ2-5
V gene: TRBV19

CDR3 protein: CASSPGGRTQVEAFF
CDR3 DNA: TGTGCCAGCAGCCCAGGGGGACGGACGCAGGTTGAAGCTTTCTTT
D gene: TRBD1
clone size: NA
J gene: TRBJ1-1
V gene: TRBV4-2

CDR3 protein: CASSVSGGANEQYF
CDR3 DNA: TGCGCCAGCAGCGTTAGCGGGGGGGCCAACGAGCAGTACTTC
D gene: TRBD2
clone size: NA
J gene: TRBJ2-7
V gene: TRBV5-1

CDR3 protein: CASSWTEGSYGYTF
CDR3 DNA: TGTGCCAGCAGCTGGACGGAGGGAAGCTATGGCTACACCTTC
D gene: NA
clone size: few
J gene: TRBJ1-2
V gene: TRBV5-4

CDR3 protein: CATSDSGAANVLTF
CDR3 DNA: TGTGCCACCAGTGATTCCGGTGCGGCCAACGTCCTGACTTTC
D gene: NA
clone size: NA
J gene: TRBJ2-6
V gene: TRBV24-1

CDR3 protein: CATASRGPATNEKLFF
CDR3 DNA: TGTGCCACTGCCTCGAGGGGGCCTGCAACTAATGAAAAACTGTTTTTT
D gene: TRBD1
clone size: NA
J gene: TRBJ1-4
V gene: TRBV10-3

CDR3 protein: CASSEARQGHSPYEQYF
CDR3 DNA: TGTGCCAGCAGTGAAGCTCGACAGGGGCATTCCCCCTACGAGCAGTACTTC
D gene: TRBD1
clone size: NA
J gene: TRBJ2-7
V gene: TRBV6-1

CDR3 protein: CASSLEGFTEAFF
CDR3 DNA: TGTGCCAGCAGTTTAGAGGGATTCACTGAAGCTTTCTTT
D gene: NA
clone size: NA
J gene: TRBJ1-1
V gene: TRBV6-5

CDR3 protein: CASSPGGGGIADYGYTF
CDR3 DNA: TGTGCCAGCAGCCCCGGCGGGGGCGGTATTGCGGACTATGGCTACACCTTC
D gene: NA
clone size: NA
J gene: TRBJ1-2
V gene: TRBV11-3